This T cell receptor (beta chain) appears in the sequencing data of a study of T cells in localized non-small cell lung cancer. In the case of this clone: What it binds is unknown.

Some clones are missing from TCRdb's copy, which holds only in-frame ones; the method was immunoSEQ multiplex PCR. Among approximately 83,000 clones listed, approximately 91% were seen once. Germline V gene data show CDR1 as SGHKS and CDR2 as YYEKEE (reference sequence). Trimming shortened V by 2 bases and J by 6 bases, and 9 bases separated the two germline ends. This CDR3 comprises 13 residues. Broader study findings: Uninvolved adjacent lung, not tumor, had the highest T cell clonality. Adjacent lung was found to contain a median about 55 of the top 100 tumor clones.

The chain carries TRBV5-5 and TRBJ1-5; D possibly corresponds to TRBD1 (6 bases). The sample in question was PBMCs, obtained before any cancer treatment. The TCR sequence derives from a woman aged 35-75 years with stage II squamous cell lung carcinoma. The CDR3 DNA sequence: TGTGCCAGCAGCTTCACAGGGAGTCAGCCCCAGCATTTT. It is translated as CASSFTGSQPQHF.